The present TCR beta chain was sequenced within a study of blood T cell repertoires in COVID-19. In the study overall: COVID-19 samples collected from the United States, Italy and Spain covered acute and convalescent phases. T cells, B-cell-depleted T cells, or PBMCs provided the cDNA or gDNA that served as material.

Per the original methods: Researchers report that nucleated cell counts were estimated from reference gene primer amplification. Some clones are missing from TCRdb's copy, which holds only in-frame ones; the method was immunoSEQ multiplex PCR. The V and J calls and clone size were taken over from that table, and D and trimming were inferred from the DNA. The sample has a few hundred thousand clones; 82% are singletons. Germline trimming cut 5 bases from V and 5 bases from J; bases unmatched to any gene: 7. The CDR3 contains 16 residues. Germline CDR1 is SGHVS and CDR2 is FNYEAQ. This clone was observed once.

The sequence was obtained from a woman in her 70s with COVID-19, enrolled during active disease. The sample consisted of peripheral blood. The V call is TRBV7-6, the J call TRBJ2-5; TRBD2 matches 14 bases. CDR3 region: CASSRGTSGRWETQYF. In nucleotides, the CDR3 is TGTGCCAGCAGCCGAGGGACTAGCGGGAGATGGGAGACCCAGTACTTC. Supplemented by reference TRBV7-6 and TRBJ2-5, the full variable domain reads GAGVSQSPRYKVTKRGQDVALRCDPISGHVSLYWYRQALGQGPEFLTYFNYEAQQDKSGLPNDRFSAERPEGSISTLTIQRTEQRDSAMYRCASSRGTSGRWETQYFGPGTRLLVL.